Listed below are T cell receptor beta chains from one sample, sequenced in a study of blood T cell repertoires in COVID-19. Clones were sequenced by immunoSEQ multiplex PCR, and TCRdb holds only the in-frame ones, with some missing. The sample contains about 190,000 clones, approximately 90% of which appear only once. Sequencing was carried out using PBMCs or T cells enriched from blood (not recorded which). The receptor set was obtained from a woman aged 40 to 49 in a cohort exposed to, infected with or recovered from COVID-19 (not recorded which). CDR3s include the opening cysteine and the closing phenylalanine or tryptophan. A D gene is named only where the DNA matches it firmly. The listing skips clone size in some rows; elsewhere it reads once, few, many or a size class.

CDR3 DNA | CDR3 protein | clone size | D gene | J gene | V gene | CDR3 length
TGCGCCAGCAGCTTGCCTATTATTGAACAGGGCTCAAACATTCAGTACTTC | CASSLPIIEQGSNIQYF | . | . | TRBJ2-4 | TRBV5-1 | 17
TGTGCCAGCAGCCAAGTTAGGATCGAAGGAGGGAGGGGCTACACCTTC | CASSQVRIEGGRGYTF | . | . | TRBJ1-2 | TRBV3-1/TRBV3-2 | 16
TGTGCCAGTTCATCCCTTACCAGTAGGGGGACAGGGAAGTTTTGCGAGCAGTACTTC | CASSSLTSRGTGKFCEQYF | . | TRBD1 | TRBJ2-7 | TRBV28 | 19
TGTGCCAGCAGGGACAGGGGGGTCACTGAAGCTTTCTTT | CASRDRGVTEAFF | . | TRBD1 | TRBJ1-1 | TRBV6-5 | 13
TGTGCCAGCAGTCCGACCGGGACAGGTTTTGGGCCCCAGCATTTT | CASSPTGTGFGPQHF | once | TRBD1 | TRBJ1-5 | TRBV27 | 15
TGTGCCAGCAACGAAAGGCTAGCGGGAGGCAATGAGCAGTTCTTC | CASNERLAGGNEQFF | . | TRBD2 | TRBJ2-1 | TRBV6-9 | 15
TGTGCCAGCAGCCCCCGGGGGGCGAACACTGAAGCTTTCTTT | CASSPRGANTEAFF | . | . | TRBJ1-1 | TRBV7-9 | 14
TGTGCCAGCAGTGACGTCGCGGGGGGGTACACTGAAGCTTTCTTT | CASSDVAGGYTEAFF | . | . | TRBJ1-1 | TRBV6-4 | 15
TGTGCCAGCAGTTACGGGGCGGGATACTACAATGAGCAGTTCTTC | CASSYGAGYYNEQFF | . | . | TRBJ2-1 | TRBV6-5 | 15
TGTGCCAGCAGTCCCTCGGGGACAGGGCGTAACACCATATATTTT | CASSPSGTGRNTIYF | . | TRBD1 | TRBJ1-3 | TRBV27 | 15
TGTGCCAGCAGCCCCTGGACTAGCGCTAGCACAGATACGCAGTATTTT | CASSPWTSASTDTQYF | once | TRBD2 | TRBJ2-3 | TRBV11-2 | 16
TGTGCCAGCAGTGGAGGGTTCCACGAGCAGTACTTC | CASSGGFHEQYF | . | . | TRBJ2-7 | TRBV12-3/TRBV12-4 | 12
TGTGCCAGCAGTTTTGGGACAGGGGGTGCCTACGAGCAGTACTTC | CASSFGTGGAYEQYF | . | TRBD1 | TRBJ2-7 | TRBV27 | 15
TGTGCCAGCAGCCCGGGACAGAGGAACACTGAAGCTTTCTTT | CASSPGQRNTEAFF | . | TRBD1 | TRBJ1-1 | TRBV7-9 | 14
TGTGCCAGCAGCTGGGACTTTGAAAAACTGTTTTTT | CASSWDFEKLFF | . | . | TRBJ1-4 | TRBV12-3/TRBV12-4 | 12
TGCGCCAGCAGTGGGGAAGGACTGCAAGAGACCCAGTACTTC | CASSGEGLQETQYF | . | . | TRBJ2-5 | TRBV10-2 | 14
TGTGCCAGCAGCTGGGAAGCGGGGGGTAGGGGTCCGCAGTATTTT | CASSWEAGGRGPQYF | . | TRBD2 | TRBJ2-3 | TRBV5-4 | 15